This is a list of T cell receptor beta chains from one sample in a study of T-cell reconstitution after alpha-beta-depleted transplantation in children. TCRdb re-called the PCR reads with MiXCR, one entry per CDR3 protein. Counted here are 490,000 or so distinct CDR3 sequences, under 15% occurring once; the ten biggest clones make up about 6%. Sequenced material: PBMCs from the stem cell graft donor, taken from the stem cell graft. All receptors come from a human donor who donated a stem cell graft to a child with combined immunodeficiency. Both conserved end residues are part of each CDR3. The order of the fields is J gene, clone size, V gene, D gene, CDR3 DNA, CDR3 protein. A D gene is named only where the DNA matches it firmly. Clone size is shown for a subset of rows, as once, few, many or a class of expanded clone.

J gene: TRBJ2-4; clone size: NA; V gene: TRBV20-1; D gene: TRBD1; CDR3 DNA: TGCAGTGCGAGGGACAGGGGGTTAGCCAAAAACATTCAGTACTTC; CDR3 protein: CSARDRGLAKNIQYF
J gene: TRBJ2-7; clone size: few; V gene: TRBV12-3/TRBV12-4; D gene: NA; CDR3 DNA: TGTGCCAGCAGCCCCGGGGACACCCCGACCTACGAGCAGTACTTC; CDR3 protein: CASSPGDTPTYEQYF
J gene: TRBJ1-6; clone size: NA; V gene: TRBV9; D gene: NA; CDR3 DNA: TGTGCCAGCAGCGTACACAGAAGAGATTCACCCCTCCACTTT; CDR3 protein: CASSVHRRDSPLHF
J gene: TRBJ2-3; clone size: many; V gene: TRBV25-1; D gene: NA; CDR3 DNA: TGTGCCAGCAGTGAATACTCCCTCACAGATACGCAGTATTTT; CDR3 protein: CASSEYSLTDTQYF
J gene: TRBJ1-5; clone size: many; V gene: TRBV12-3/TRBV12-4; D gene: NA; CDR3 DNA: TGTGCCAGCAGTTTTCGCGGGTCCAATCAGCCCCAGCATTTT; CDR3 protein: CASSFRGSNQPQHF
J gene: TRBJ1-1; clone size: many; V gene: TRBV12-3/TRBV12-4; D gene: NA; CDR3 DNA: TGTGCCAGCAGTTTGATAGGGGTGACTGAAGCTTTCTTT; CDR3 protein: CASSLIGVTEAFF
J gene: TRBJ2-3; clone size: many; V gene: TRBV12-3/TRBV12-4; D gene: TRBD2; CDR3 DNA: TGTGCCGGCTCGCGGGGGGGCCTGGGAGATACGCAGTATTTT; CDR3 protein: CAGSRGGLGDTQYF
J gene: TRBJ1-5; clone size: NA; V gene: TRBV7-6; D gene: NA; CDR3 DNA: TGTGCCAGCAGCTTAGGGGCACCAGGGGGCAATCAGCCCCAGCATTTT; CDR3 protein: CASSLGAPGGNQPQHF
J gene: TRBJ2-2; clone size: few; V gene: TRBV4-3; D gene: TRBD2; CDR3 DNA: TGCGCCAGCAGCCCACTGATAGCGGGAGGGTTCACCGGGGAGCTGTTTTTT; CDR3 protein: CASSPLIAGGFTGELFF
J gene: TRBJ2-4; clone size: few; V gene: TRBV4-3; D gene: NA; CDR3 DNA: TGCGCCAGCAGCCAAGATGAACGCAGGGCCAAAAACATTCAGTACTTC; CDR3 protein: CASSQDERRAKNIQYF
J gene: TRBJ1-1; clone size: NA; V gene: TRBV19; D gene: TRBD1; CDR3 DNA: TGTGCCAGTAGGCCCAGCCTGGGACAGCAAGCTTTCTTT; CDR3 protein: CASRPSLGQQAFF